This T cell receptor (beta chain) emerged from a study of T-cell reconstitution after alpha-beta-depleted transplantation in children. General study points: T cells produced anew were the main source of T-cell counts and diversity one year after transplant. Diversity of TCRbeta at day 60 was high in some patients, arising from surviving recipient T cells and thymic progenitors. Expanded graft clones numbering several hundred reportedly gave rise to alpha-beta T cells about two months after transplant.

Unique molecular identifiers tagged the TCRbeta library. TCRdb used MiXCR to reprocess the PCR reads, holding one entry per CDR3 protein. The sample contains hundreds of thousands of distinct CDR3 sequences, over 9.5% of which appear only once. V gave up 5 bases and J gave up 2 bases, with 22 bases separating them. Germline loops: CDR1 SGHRS, CDR2 YFSETQ. The CDR3 totals 17 residues. On this clonotype itself: Its antigen is as yet unknown.

The material sequenced was PBMCs, taken before TCRalphabeta/CD19-depleted stem cell transplant. The V and J genes are TRBV5-1 and TRBJ2-5; D possibly corresponds to TRBD1 (6 bases). The origin of this receptor is a child under 10 years old with inherited bone marrow failure, due to receive a stem cell transplant. CDR3 nucleotide sequence: TGCGCCAGCAGTCATTCATCCAGGGGCTGGTCACAAGAGACCCAGTACTTC. Its translation: CASSHSSRGWSQETQYF.